This is a list of T cell receptor beta chains from one sample in a study of shared clonotypes between healthy human individuals. The protocol was immunoSEQ multiplex PCR, while the TCRdb copy is restricted to in-frame clones and leaves out a portion. The sample has millions of clones, approximately 94% seen once. Sequencing input: naive CD8+ T cells from PBMCs. All receptors come from a man aged 18-30 years in good health. Some clones in this sample may be carry-over from other donors' samples. Both conserved end residues are part of each CDR3. The D gene is left open where the match is weak. The size of a clone is reported for some rows only, either as once, few or many, or as a class for expanded clones.

TGTGCCAGCAGCGCTGCCTTATACGCCGGGGGAAACGAGCAGTACTTC,CASSAALYAGGNEQYF,TRBV9,16,TRBJ2-7,NA,once
TGTGCCAGCAGTATATCCAGGACAGCAGAAGCTTTCTTT,CASSISRTAEAFF,TRBV6-6,13,TRBJ1-1,NA,NA
TGTGCCAGCAGTCGACCCGGACAGGGAAGATATGGCTACACCTTC,CASSRPGQGRYGYTF,TRBV28,15,TRBJ1-2,TRBD1,NA
TGTGCCAGCAGCCCCAGGACAGGGAACACCGGGGAGCTGTTTTTT,CASSPRTGNTGELFF,TRBV7-9,15,TRBJ2-2,TRBD1,NA
TGTGCCAGCAAGCCCCATGACTACGAGCAGTACTTC,CASKPHDYEQYF,TRBV27,12,TRBJ2-7,NA,NA
TGTGCCAGCAGCCAAGCCTCTGGGACAGGGGCACCACCCCTCCACTTT,CASSQASGTGAPPLHF,TRBV14,16,TRBJ1-6,TRBD1,NA
TGCAGCGTTGAAACGACAGGAGCCAATTCCTACGAGCAGTACTTC,CSVETTGANSYEQYF,TRBV29-1,15,TRBJ2-7,NA,NA
TGTGCCAGCAGCTTACTGCTACCATCGGCCTACGAGCAGTACTTC,CASSLLLPSAYEQYF,TRBV7-2,15,TRBJ2-7,NA,NA
TGTGCCAGCAGCGGACTAGCGGGAGCTGCCAATGAGCAGTTCTTC,CASSGLAGAANEQFF,TRBV5-4,15,TRBJ2-1,TRBD2,NA
TGTGCCAGCAGTTACTCGAATGGTGAGATCTCCTACGAGCAGTACTTC,CASSYSNGEISYEQYF,TRBV6-5,16,TRBJ2-7,NA,NA
TGCGCCAGCAGCCAGATAGGGGGAGGCACTGAAGCTTTCTTT,CASSQIGGGTEAFF,TRBV4-1,14,TRBJ1-1,NA,few
TGTGCCAGCAGCTTAGGAGGGGCAGGGGTACGTGGCTACACCTTC,CASSLGGAGVRGYTF,TRBV7-9,15,TRBJ1-2,NA,NA
TGTGCCAGCAGCCAAGGACTAGCGGGGTGGGATGAGCAGTTCTTC,CASSQGLAGWDEQFF,TRBV7-9,15,TRBJ2-1,TRBD2,NA
TGTGCCAGCAGTTTAGGGACTAAGAACACCGGGGAGCTGTTTTTT,CASSLGTKNTGELFF,TRBV27,15,TRBJ2-2,TRBD2,NA
TGTGCCAGCAGCTTAGTGGGGCGTCGGGATACAAGGGACAATGAGCAGTTCTTC,CASSLVGRRDTRDNEQFF,TRBV7-6,18,TRBJ2-1,NA,NA
TGTGCCACGGCACTTGAGTTACACACTGAAGCTTTCTTT,CATALELHTEAFF,TRBV7-9,13,TRBJ1-1,NA,few
TGTGCCATCAGCCGAGCGGGAACTTACGAGCAGTACTTC,CAISRAGTYEQYF,TRBV10-3,13,TRBJ2-7,TRBD2,NA
TGTGCCAGTAGTATACCGCTTGACAGCATTCGAGGGACTGAAGCTTTCTTT,CASSIPLDSIRGTEAFF,TRBV19,17,TRBJ1-1,NA,NA
TGTGCCATCAGTGTAGATTTCTACGAGCAGTACTTC,CAISVDFYEQYF,TRBV10-3,12,TRBJ2-7,NA,NA
TGTGCCAGCAGTTTTAATTTCCCGGGTCAACAGGGGCAGTACTTC,CASSFNFPGQQGQYF,TRBV28,15,TRBJ2-7,NA,once
TGCGCCAGCAGCTTGGACTCGAGCACAGATACGCAGTATTTT,CASSLDSSTDTQYF,TRBV5-1,14,TRBJ2-3,NA,NA
TGTGCCAGCAGCGACAGTACAGCTTCCTATGGCTACACCTTC,CASSDSTASYGYTF,TRBV11-2,14,TRBJ1-2,NA,NA
TGTGCCAGCAGTTACAGCTCGGGACCGGATACGCAGTATTTT,CASSYSSGPDTQYF,TRBV6-5,14,TRBJ2-3,NA,NA
TGTGCCAGCAGCCCTCTTCCGGAGGGCGACGAGCAGTACTTC,CASSPLPEGDEQYF,TRBV7-7,14,TRBJ2-7,NA,once
TGTGCCAGCAGCCAAGTCACTAGCGGGAGGAGGTCCTACGAGCAGTACTTC,CASSQVTSGRRSYEQYF,TRBV14,17,TRBJ2-7,TRBD2,NA
TGCGCCAGCAGTGAATGGGGCACCCATTCACCCCTCCACTTT,CASSEWGTHSPLHF,TRBV10-1,14,TRBJ1-6,NA,NA
TGTGCCAGCAGCCCCCGAATAGCGGAGGGCTACGAGCAGTACTTC,CASSPRIAEGYEQYF,TRBV7-2,15,TRBJ2-7,NA,NA
TGCGCCAGCAGGGGGACCGACTCCTACGAGCAGTACTTC,CASRGTDSYEQYF,TRBV10-2,13,TRBJ2-7,NA,once
TGTGCCAGCAGTGAGGGCCAGGGTCCCTTCGAGCAGTACTTC,CASSEGQGPFEQYF,TRBV6-1,14,TRBJ2-7,NA,NA